This T cell receptor (beta chain) was documented in a study of cytomegalovirus exposure and HLA in healthy donors. Vbeta (60) and Jbeta (13) primers were used in the PCR. The table came from immunoSEQ multiplex PCR; TCRdb's copy has only in-frame clones and leaves some out. The data show 35,000 to 45,000 clones, roughly four fifths seen once. Germline CDR1 is ENHRY and CDR2 is SYGVKD. CDR3 length: 13 amino acids. Trimming took 6 bases from V and 0 from J, leaving 9 bases between them. The origin of this receptor is a woman in her 40s in good health and CMV-seronegative. The chain uses TRBV10-3 and TRBJ2-7, with a possible D match to TRBD1 (6 bases). Source material: PBMCs. Here the CDR3 DNA reads TGTGCCATCAGGGACAGAAGCTCCTACGAGCAGTACTTC. Its protein is CAIRDRSSYEQYF.